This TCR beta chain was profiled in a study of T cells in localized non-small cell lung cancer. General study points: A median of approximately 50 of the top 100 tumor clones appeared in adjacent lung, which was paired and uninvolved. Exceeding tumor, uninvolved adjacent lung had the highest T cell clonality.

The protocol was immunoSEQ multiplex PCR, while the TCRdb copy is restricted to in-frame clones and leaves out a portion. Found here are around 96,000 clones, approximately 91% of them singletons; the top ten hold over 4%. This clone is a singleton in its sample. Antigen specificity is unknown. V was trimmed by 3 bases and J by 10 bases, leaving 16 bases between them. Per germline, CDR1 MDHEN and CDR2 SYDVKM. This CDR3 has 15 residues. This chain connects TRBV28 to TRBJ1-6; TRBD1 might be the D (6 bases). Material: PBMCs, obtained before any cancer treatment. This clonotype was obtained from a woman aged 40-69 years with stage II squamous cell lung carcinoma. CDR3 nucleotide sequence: TGTGCCAGCAGTTTCGAGGGGGGGCCAGCCTCACCCCTCCACTTT. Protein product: CASSFEGGPASPLHF.